The clone carrying this T cell receptor (beta chain) was counted between two and nine times. The sample comes from a study of regulatory T cells in long-lasting Graves disease. Whole-study context: Graves' disease counted as persistent after over 5 years of antithyroid drugs with positive TSH receptor antibodies.

Construction of TCR beta libraries relied on iRepertoire HTBI primers and on Arm-PCR targeting CDR3 regions. The authors' processing: Samples collectively showed fewer than 80 TRBV and approximately 13 TRBJ segments. Each CDR3 protein gets one entry after TCRdb re-called the multiplex PCR reads with MiXCR. TCRdb's processing, not the study's, gives the V and J calls here. The table shows around 460,000 distinct CDR3 sequences, with less than 25% occurring only once. As to time point: persistent/refractory GD, antithyroid drugs over 5 years with positive TRAb. Making the TCR library involved RNA that had been extracted from PBMCs. The sequenced sample was peripheral blood mononuclear cells (PBMCs), obtained when the disease was refractory, from a patient treated with antithyroid drugs. This clonotype was obtained from a female donor with Graves disease.

Here the CDR3 reads CASTQTGRSGANVLTF. DNA of the CDR3: TGTGCCAGCACCCAAACGGGGCGCTCTGGGGCCAACGTCCTGACTTTC. This chain links TRBV28 with TRBJ2-6, with D perhaps given as TRBD1 or TRBD2 (5 bases each). The germline V gene encodes CDR1 MDHEN and CDR2 SYDVKM. The CDR3 runs to 16 residues. Between the trimmed V and J ends, which lost 7 bases and 0 bases, there was a span of 13 bases.